The sequence of this TCR beta chain was determined in a study of T cells in Graves' hyperthyroidism and ophthalmopathy (dated by TCRdb to between 2019 and 2020). The study in broad terms: Peripheral blood was collected at initial diagnosis, before any treatment. TCR V-J signatures able to tell the groups apart were searched for in a discovery cohort of some 97 patients, of whom more than 40 had Graves' ophthalmopathy and 55 to 65 had stable Graves' hyperthyroidism. Prospective prediction of ophthalmopathy was tested in an independent validation cohort of 18 to 20 hyperthyroidism patients and 17 patients who later progressed to ophthalmopathy. The 100 or so discovery patients were divided at random into training and test sets in a 7:3 ratio. The study also compared thyroid tissue and blood T-cell repertoires from a handful of Graves' hyperthyroidism patients. Following sampling, methimazole starting at 30 mg daily was given to hyperthyroidism patients, and high-dose intravenous methylprednisolone was given to ophthalmopathy patients. TCR Vbeta CDR3 sequencing of 120 to 150 peripheral blood samples (approximately 44 ophthalmopathy, roughly 74 hyperthyroidism and roughly 17 progressor patients) is reported in the paper.

The paper's findings and limits, for the study overall: Most expanded thyroid clonotypes (frequency above 0.001) were also detected in blood, a finding suggesting that blood repertoires may reflect thyroid immune responses. In validation, the model predicted progression to ophthalmopathy a median of 6.5 months before onset, with approximately 71% sensitivity and almost 75% specificity. Ophthalmopathy was separated from stable hyperthyroidism by a 13 V-J signature model, with about 86% sensitivity and 81% to 83% specificity obtained in cross-validation and 80%/75% obtained in testing. No statistical method was used to fix the sample size in advance, and group allocation was not hidden from the investigators.

Hyperthyroidism patients were aged 18 to 65 years and newly diagnosed, with disease duration of less than 2 months. Patients with uncontrolled infections, other autoimmune diseases, pregnancy or lactation were excluded. Diagnoses were based on clinical symptoms, serum thyroxine and TRAb, thyroid ultrasound and orbital computed tomography. Blood from progressor patients was drawn when they were first diagnosed with hyperthyroidism, before any ophthalmopathy symptoms appeared. PBMCs were isolated from about 10 ml of fresh peripheral blood by Ficoll-Paque density gradient centrifugation. Progressor patients were defined as those initially diagnosed with Graves' hyperthyroidism in whom ophthalmopathy developed during follow-up. Trizol reagent was used to extract total RNA, and RNA quality was then checked on an Agilent 2100 Bioanalyzer. A word on this clonotype: It lacks a known antigen. Base-call qualities are not available, and no considerably larger clone is one nucleotide away.

The germline V end is reduced by 0 bases and the J end by 5 bases; junction bases left unmatched: 3. Looking up the germline V gene yields CDR1 SGDLS and CDR2 YYNGEE. Measured from the cysteine to the phenylalanine, the CDR3 is 14 residues long. Just CDR3 DNA is preserved here, 42 bases in frame from base 1. TCR beta CDR3 regions were amplified from RNA transcripts. A first-round RT-PCR of the TCR CDR3 used the HTBI primer set with the Qiagen OneStep RT-PCR kit. A second multiplex PCR round built the libraries, followed by size selection and purification. Paired-end sequencing of the libraries was performed with 100 bp reads on an Illumina HiSeq2000. In the paper's pipeline: SOAPnuke was used to process the raw data, with reads discarded if the reads contained adapters or uncalled bases, had a mean Phred below 15, or lacked an exact constant-primer or identifier match. High-quality paired reads were merged with COPE v1.2.5, and unique nucleotide sequences were defined as clonotypes. Clonotypes were aligned to IMGT TRBV, TRBD and TRBJ reference segments using MiTCR v1.1. Only V-J combinations with frequency above 0.0001, covering 99.2% of repertoires, were analysed. A TCS score was defined as the ratio between F50 (clonal expansion) and ExV (chaos), using BLOSUM62-based TCRdist between CDR3 peptides within each V-J. Welch's t-statistics and random forest reduced roughly 530 V-J features to some 14, which were used in a naive Bayes classifier (R e1071). In TCRdb, the public reads were trimmed at Q25 with fastp and aligned with MiXCR, with productive beta chains retained. Entries are consolidated by CDR3 protein sequence, retaining the most common genes and DNA. TCRdb, not the original authors, processed these V and J calls. The sample profile shows hundreds of thousands of distinct CDR3 sequences; 18% of them were found once. The top ten hold over 15% of the sample.

This receptor chain uses TRBV9 and TRBJ2-5; a stretch of 8 junction bases matches TRBD1. Sequencing used blood. The origin of this receptor is a woman between 45 and 65 years old with Graves' hyperthyroidism that later progressed to Graves' ophthalmopathy. This receptor carries the CDR3 CASSVGTGIETQYF. The DNA is TGTGCCAGCAGCGTAGGGACAGGGATCGAGACCCAGTACTTC. Reference TRBV9 and TRBJ2-5 proteins supply the regions before and after the CDR3; the full variable domain is: DSGVTQTPKHLITATGQRVTLRCSPRSGDLSVYWYQQSLDQGLQFLIQYYNGEERAKGNILERFSAQQFPDLHSELNLSSLELGDSALYFCASSVGTGIETQYFGPGTRLLVL.